This T cell receptor (beta chain) emerged from a study of blood T cell repertoires in COVID-19. Study-wide background: Whether acute or convalescent, the COVID-19 samples came from the United States, Italy and Spain. From T cells, B-cell-depleted T cells, or PBMCs came the material, which was cDNA or gDNA.

Germline-derived CDR1 and CDR2 are ENHRY and SYGVKD. This CDR3 has 13 residues. V was shortened by 0 bases and J by 4 bases, with 4 bases between the two germline ends. It was during active infection that Seattle patients were enrolled and then longitudinally followed. Notes on this clone: Other DNA sequences in the same sample also yield this CDR3.

TCRdb's copy holds only in-frame clones and misses some; the assay was immunoSEQ multiplex PCR. The sample contains about 200,000 clones, approximately 86% of which appear only once. The chain links TRBV10-3 to TRBJ1-5; D unresolved. The sequencing input was peripheral blood. The receptor comes from a man between 60 and 75 years old with COVID-19, enrolled during active disease. The CDR3 DNA is TGTGCCATCAGTGAGTCGACAAATCAGCCCCAGCATTTT. This translates into CAISESTNQPQHF.